The 29 T cell receptor beta chains listed next were all sequenced from one sample in a study of T-cell memory formation after mild COVID-19. One entry per CDR3 protein results from TCRdb running MiXCR on the 5' RACE reads. This table holds about 200,000 distinct CDR3 sequences, 15% to 20% found once. Sequenced: PBMCs or a T cell subset sorted from them (not recorded which). The receptors originated from an adult woman who had mild COVID-19 (a few samples of this study predate the infection). Cell type and time point are not known.

There are a few counts of this clonotype. V and J are TRBV4-1 and TRBJ2-3; possible D gene TRBD2, 6 bases. This CDR3 contains 16 residues. Per the germline V gene, CDR1 is MGHRA and CDR2 is YSYEKL. Trimming stripped 2 bases from V and 0 bases from J, with 12 bases between. CDR3 sequence (DNA): TGCGCCAGCAGCCAATGGCGGGGAGTTAGCACAGATACGCAGTATTTT. The encoded protein is CASSQWRGVSTDTQYF.

This clonotype was detected only a few times. The rearrangement uses TRBV7-9 and TRBJ1-1; D gene unclear. This CDR3 has 17 amino acids. Germline V gene lookup returns CDR1 SEHNR and CDR2 FQNEAQ (reference sequence). Trimming took off 5 bases at V and 0 bases at J, with 19 bases between the two ends. The CDR3 DNA sequence: TGTGCCAGCAGCCAATCTACCTCGACGGATATGAACACTGAAGCTTTCTTT. This translates into CASSQSTSTDMNTEAFF.

The chain uses TRBV5-5 and TRBJ1-1; 7 positions agree with TRBD1. The V gene's germline CDR1 is SGHKS and CDR2 YYEKEE (reference sequence). J was trimmed by 2 bases and V by 4 bases; bases with no gene match: 11. The CDR3 has 16 residues. The CDR3 DNA is TGTGCCAGCAGCGCCCAATTCGGGACAGTAAACACTGAAGCTTTCTTT. Amino acid sequence: CASSAQFGTVNTEAFF.

The chain carries TRBV15 and TRBJ1-4; no clear D. This CDR3 spans 13 amino acids. V lost 1 base to trimming and J lost 5 bases, with 5 bases between them. Looked up from germline, CDR1 is LNHNV and CDR2 is YYDKDF (reference sequence). The CDR3 loop is CATSRAQNEKLFF. CDR3 DNA sequence: TGTGCCACCAGCAGAGCTCAGAATGAAAAACTGTTTTTT.

CDR3 loop: CASSYSSGQGLGTQYF. The CDR3 DNA follows: TGTGCCAGCAGTTACTCATCGGGACAGGGGCTTGGGACCCAGTACTTC. The J gene is TRBJ2-5, the V gene TRBV6-5; 10 bases line up with TRBD1. Trimming removed 0 bases from V and 7 bases from J; junction bases left unmatched: 8. CDR1 is MNHEY and CDR2 is SVGAGI in the germline V gene. This CDR3 has 16 amino acids.

V usage is TRBV12-3 or TRBV12-4 and J usage is TRBJ1-1, with 11 bases identical to TRBD1. This CDR3 region has 13 residues. The trim removed 5 bases at V and 5 bases at J, leaving 1 base unmatched. CDR3 nucleotide sequence: TGTGCCAGCAGTGGGACAGGGGGGACTGAAGCTTTCTTT. As protein: CASSGTGGTEAFF.

This clonotype was seen repeatedly, ten times or more. The chain combines TRBV4-3 with TRBJ2-7; D is perhaps TRBD1 or TRBD2 (5 bases each). There are 16 residues in the CDR3. The germline gives CDR1 LGHNA, CDR2 YSLEER. Trimming took 0 bases from V and 6 from J, leaving 18 bases between them. The CDR3 sequence: CASSQDLGEGASEQYF. The DNA for the CDR3 is TGCGCCAGCAGCCAAGATCTGGGAGAAGGGGCGAGCGAGCAGTACTTC.

There are a few counts of this clonotype. V gene TRBV7-2 combines with J gene TRBJ1-6, with D uncertain. Germline CDR1 SGHTA, CDR2 FQGNSA. The CDR3 has 15 residues. Trimming took off 5 bases at V and 9 bases at J, with 17 bases between the two ends. The CDR3 spells CASSVRTDVGSPLHF. CDR3 sequence (DNA): TGTGCCAGCAGCGTAAGGACGGACGTCGGTTCACCCCTCCACTTT.

The J gene is TRBJ1-3, the V gene TRBV20-1; D remains unclear. Germline lookup yields CDR1 DFQATT and CDR2 SNEGSKA (reference sequence). The V end was cut by 5 bases, the J end by 0 bases, with 11 bases between. There are 14 residues in the CDR3. The CDR3 nucleotides are TGCAGTGCTCCTGACCCCTACTCTGGAAACACCATATATTTT. This codes for CSAPDPYSGNTIYF.

This CDR3 reads CASSPGQSNSPLHF. For the CDR3, the DNA is TGCGCCAGCAGCCCGGGACAGAGTAATTCACCCCTCCACTTT. This chain joins TRBV5-1 and TRBJ1-6, with 7 bases that match TRBD1. Germline CDR1 is SGHRS and CDR2 is YFSETQ. The ends lost 4 bases at V and 6 bases at J; junction bases unmatched: 4. The length of the CDR3 is 14 residues.

This clonotype was found a few times. V and J are TRBV9 and TRBJ2-7; no reliable D call. The CDR3 is made up of 15 amino acids. The germline CDR1 and CDR2 sequences are SGDLS and YYNGEE. The V and J ends lost 4 bases and 2 bases respectively, with 16 bases between them. The CDR3 DNA is TGTGCCAGCAGCTTCGGACCTACCTCTCCCTACGAGCAGTACTTC. As protein: CASSFGPTSPYEQYF.

The sample holds a few counts of this clonotype. The chain couples TRBV5-1 to TRBJ2-7; a possible D gene is TRBD1 (6 bases). Germline lookup yields CDR1 SGHRS and CDR2 YFSETQ. V gave up 5 bases and J gave up 0 bases, with 9 bases separating them. The CDR3 has 13 amino acids. The CDR3, as DNA: TGCGCCAGCAGAGGGGACAACTCCTACGAGCAGTACTTC. Protein product: CASRGDNSYEQYF. Based on the CDR3 plus reference TRBV5-1 and TRBJ2-7, the full variable domain is KAGVTQTPRYLIKTRGQQVTLSCSPISGHRSVSWYQQTPGQGLQFLFEYFSETQRNKGNFPGRFSGRQFSNSRSEMNVSTLELGDSALYLCASRGDNSYEQYFGPGTRLTVT.

A few counts support this clonotype. A much larger clone differs by one base, so this may be a read error. The rearrangement joins TRBV12-3 or TRBV12-4 to TRBJ2-3; D uncertain. The CDR3 length is 11 residues. Trimming took off 4 bases at V and 4 bases at J, with 3 bases between the two ends. CDR3 nucleotide sequence: TGTGCCAGCAGTTACGCAGATACGCAGTATTTT. It encodes CASSYADTQYF.

V and J are TRBV3-1 and TRBJ2-7; D possibly uses TRBD1 or TRBD2 (5 bases each). Germline assignment: CDR1 LGHDT and CDR2 YNNKEL (reference sequence). The ends were cut back, 0 bases at V and 6 bases at J, with 18 bases in the middle. CDR3 size: 16 residues. This chain's CDR3 is CASSQDRGRRTGEQYF. In DNA form, the CDR3 reads TGTGCCAGCAGCCAAGACCGGGGCCGAAGAACGGGCGAGCAGTACTTC.

This clonotype has ten or more counts. This chain connects TRBV4-1 to TRBJ2-5; TRBD2 might be the D (5 bases). This CDR3 spans 13 amino acids. V lost 2 bases, J lost 4 bases, and 8 bases lay in between. Germline CDR1 and CDR2: MGHRA and YSYEKL. The CDR3, as DNA: TGCGCCAGCAGCCAAACTAGGCGAGAGACCCAGTACTTC. Its translation: CASSQTRRETQYF.

This clonotype is a singleton in its sample. The V gene is TRBV24-1, the J gene TRBJ2-5, with TRBD1 identical over 11 bases. J lost 5 bases, V lost 2 bases, and 6 bases had no gene match. This CDR3 is 16 amino acids long. Looked up from germline, CDR1 is KGHDR and CDR2 is SFDVKD. CDR3 nucleotide sequence: TGTGCCACCAGTGATTCCGGGACAGGGGGAGGGGAGACCCAGTACTTC. This encodes CATSDSGTGGGETQYF.

This clonotype was seen a few times. CDR3 region: CASSQAGTSGYNEQFF. CDR3 bases: TGCGCCAGCAGCCAAGCCGGGACTAGCGGGTACAATGAGCAGTTCTTC. The rearrangement uses TRBV4-3 and TRBJ2-1; 12 bases map to TRBD2. This CDR3 has 16 amino acids. With 1 base clipped from V and 4 bases from J, the junction kept 2 bases outside the gene matches. Germline CDR1 reads LGHNA; CDR2 reads YSLEER.

This clonotype has only a few counts. The J gene is TRBJ2-3, the V gene TRBV5-4, with 9 bases that match TRBD2. Germline V gene sequence: CDR1 SGHNT, CDR2 YYREEE (reference sequence). The length of the CDR3 is 19 residues. V lost 4 bases and J lost 5; bases outside the gene matches: 20. CDR3 bases: TGTGCCAGCAGCCAGCGTCTAGCGGGATCCGGAACTTTAGGAGATACGCAGTATTTT. This translates into CASSQRLAGSGTLGDTQYF.

The V gene is TRBV6-6, the J gene TRBJ1-1; the match to TRBD1 covers 7 bases. The V gene's germline CDR1 is MNHNY and CDR2 SVGAGI (reference sequence). V lost 7 bases to trimming and J lost 3 bases; unmatched junction nucleotides: 5. The CDR3 is made up of 13 amino acids. This CDR3 is CASIGQGDTEAFF. Written as DNA, the CDR3 is TGTGCCAGCATTGGCCAGGGGGACACTGAAGCTTTCTTT.

V gene TRBV4-2 combines with J gene TRBJ2-2, with 9 nucleotides matching TRBD1. Germline V CDR1 and CDR2: LGHNA, YNFKEQ. This CDR3 spans 18 amino acids. J lost 0 bases, V lost 4 bases, and 9 bases had no gene match. The CDR3 bases are TGTGCCAGCAGCCGCCCTCCGGGACAGGGAACGAACACCGGGGAGCTGTTTTTT. It specifies CASSRPPGQGTNTGELFF.

J is TRBJ2-3 and V is TRBV5-1, with 7 bases matching TRBD2. The CDR3 loop spans 16 amino acids. Germline CDR1 reads SGHRS; CDR2 reads YFSETQ. With V trimmed by 0 bases and J by 2 bases, 6 bases remained unmatched. DNA for the CDR3: TGCGCCAGCAGCTTGGAGGTGGGAGGGTACACAGATACGCAGTATTTT. Its protein is CASSLEVGGYTDTQYF.

This chain connects TRBV20-1 to TRBJ2-3; 7 nucleotides align to TRBD2. The V and J ends lost 5 bases and 0 bases, in that order; junction bases with no gene match: 11. This CDR3 has 16 residues. CDR1 is DFQATT and CDR2 is SNEGSKA in the germline V gene (reference sequence). Written as DNA, the CDR3 is TGCAGTGCTCTAACGGGGGGAATATCTAGCACAGATACGCAGTATTTT. It specifies CSALTGGISSTDTQYF.

The chain couples TRBV19 to TRBJ2-5; TRBD1 matches 7 bases. V trimming: 5 bases; J trimming: 5 bases; junction bases outside the gene matches: 8. CDR1 LNHDA and CDR2 SQIVND come from the germline V gene (reference sequence). The CDR3 spans 14 residues. CDR3 nucleotides: TGTGCCAGTAGTCGACGACAGGGCGACGAGACCCAGTACTTC. Encoded protein: CASSRRQGDETQYF.

At least ten counts were recorded for this clonotype. This rearrangement joins TRBV9 to TRBJ2-7; 8 nucleotides line up with TRBD2. The CDR3 is 16 residues long. Germline V gene sequence: CDR1 SGDLS, CDR2 YYNGEE. The V segment lost 6 bases and the J segment 6 bases; nucleotides outside the gene matches: 17. The DNA for the CDR3 is TGTGCCAGCAAAGAGGCGCTCGGGGGGGTAGTTTGCGAGCAGTACTTC. Protein: CASKEALGGVVCEQYF. Full variable domain (rest looked up from reference TRBV9 and TRBJ2-7): DSGVTQTPKHLITATGQRVTLRCSPRSGDLSVYWYQQSLDQGLQFLIQYYNGEERAKGNILERFSAQQFPDLHSELNLSSLELGDSALYFCASKEALGGVVCEQYFGPGTRLTVT.

The chain uses TRBV5-6 and TRBJ2-7; the match to TRBD1 covers 9 bases. This CDR3 has 15 amino acids. The J segment lost 6 bases and the V segment lost 4 bases, leaving 11 bases of the junction unmatched. From germline, CDR1 is SGHDT and CDR2 YYEEEE. This chain's CDR3 is CASSRPDRGSAEQYF. The CDR3 nucleotides are TGTGCCAGCAGCCGCCCGGACAGGGGAAGTGCCGAGCAGTACTTC.

The J gene is TRBJ2-3, the V gene TRBV11-2; possible D gene TRBD2, 5 bases. Germline CDR1 is SGHAT and CDR2 is FQNNGV. The germline V and J ends were trimmed by 1 base and 3 bases, with 8 bases remaining between them. This CDR3 is built from 14 residues. CDR3 nucleotide sequence: TGTGCCAGCAGCTTAGTTCTAGCAACAGATACGCAGTATTTT. This translates into CASSLVLATDTQYF.

This clonotype is medium-sized in the sample. The gene calls are TRBV5-6 and TRBJ2-1; 7 bases map to TRBD1. After removal of 4 bases from V and 5 bases from J, the junction contained 6 bases not matched to a gene. Per germline, CDR1 SGHDT and CDR2 YYEEEE. The CDR3 is 14 residues long. In DNA form, the CDR3 reads TGTGCCAGCAGCCCGCCGGGACAGCACAATGAGCAGTTCTTC. Encoded protein: CASSPPGQHNEQFF.

CDR3 residues: CASSTLQGSVGNTGELFF. In DNA, the CDR3 is TGTGCCAGCTCAACCCTACAGGGGTCTGTTGGGAACACCGGGGAGCTGTTTTTT. The J gene is TRBJ2-2, the V gene TRBV18, with 7 bases aligning to TRBD1. V trimming: 5 bases; J trimming: 1 base; junction bases outside the gene matches: 13. The V gene's germline CDR1 is KGHSH and CDR2 LQKENI. There are 18 residues in the CDR3.

The J gene is TRBJ1-2, the V gene TRBV6-6, with 9 bases matching TRBD1. The V and J ends lost 3 bases and 7 bases, in that order; junction bases with no gene match: 6. Germline CDR1 is MNHNY and CDR2 is SVGAGI (reference sequence). The CDR3 extends over 14 amino acids. CDR3 in amino acids: CASSYSRDRAGYTF. The CDR3 nucleotides are TGTGCCAGCAGTTATAGCCGGGACAGGGCTGGCTACACCTTC.